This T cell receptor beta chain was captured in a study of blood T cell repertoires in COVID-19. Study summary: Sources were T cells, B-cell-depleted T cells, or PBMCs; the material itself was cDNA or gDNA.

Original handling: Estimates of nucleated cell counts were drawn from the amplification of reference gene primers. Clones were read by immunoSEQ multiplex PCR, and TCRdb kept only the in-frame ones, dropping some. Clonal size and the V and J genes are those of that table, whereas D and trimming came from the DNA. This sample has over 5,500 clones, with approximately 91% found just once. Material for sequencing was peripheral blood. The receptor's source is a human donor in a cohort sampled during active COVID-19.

As DNA, the CDR3 is TGCGCCAGCAGCCCTAGCGGGTATGCGACCCAGTACTTC. The encoded protein is CASSPSGYATQYF. V gene TRBV5-1 combines with J gene TRBJ2-5, with 8 bases fitting TRBD2. The V and J ends lost 4 bases and 7 bases, in that order; junction bases with no gene match: 6. The CDR3 has 13 residues. Germline lookup yields CDR1 SGHRS and CDR2 YFSETQ.